A single sample gave rise to the 11 T cell receptor beta chains below, sequenced in a study of beta chain features in type 1 diabetes. Study results and limitations: Shorter TCRB CDR3s, moderately but significantly so, were found in Type 1 diabetes patients in all four CD4+ subsets.

The isolated RNA, all of it, was reverse transcribed, so expressed TCRB transcripts were what got sequenced. Measured with immunoSEQ multiplex PCR; TCRdb has only the in-frame clones, and not every one. The top ten hold about 0.08% of the sample, which has roughly 220,000 clones, 16% seen once. Which antigens these TCRs recognize remains unknown. The sample consisted of naive CD4+ T cells from blood. The receptor set was obtained from a man aged 25 to 40 with type 1 diabetes.

The table lists this clone with a few counts. This chain uses TRBV29-1 with TRBJ2-3, with TRBD2 matching 9 bases. The V segment lost 4 bases and the J segment 0 bases; nucleotides outside the gene matches: 17. The germline V gene has CDR1 SQVTM and CDR2 ANQGSEA. This CDR3 is 19 amino acids long. CDR3 nucleotides: TGCAGCGTTGTCCCCCCGGCGGGACTAGCAGTAACTAGCACAGATACGCAGTATTTT. Its protein product is CSVVPPAGLAVTSTDTQYF.

This clone was counted a few times. The chain employs TRBV4-1 and TRBJ2-1; perhaps TRBD1 as D (5 bases). The CDR3 sequence is 17 residues long. CDR1 and CDR2 (germline): MGHRA, YSYEKL. Trimming took 3 bases from V and 6 from J, leaving 21 bases between them. CDR3 loop: CASSQPARGPMGNEQFF. CDR3 nucleotide sequence: TGCGCCAGCAGCCAGCCAGCTAGGGGTCCTATGGGCAATGAGCAGTTCTTC.

This clone has only a few counts. The chain is built from TRBV7-9 and TRBJ2-7, with TRBD1 matching 7 bases. The germline V gene encodes CDR1 SEHNR and CDR2 FQNEAQ (reference sequence). This CDR3 region has 14 residues. J was trimmed by 3 bases and V by 5 bases; bases with no gene match: 7. The chain's CDR3 is CASSIGTAGYEQYF. In DNA, the CDR3 is TGTGCCAGCAGCATTGGGACAGCCGGCTACGAGCAGTACTTC.

This clone has more than one count but fewer than ten. The rearrangement uses TRBV28 and TRBJ2-1, with D unclear. The germline gives CDR1 MDHEN, CDR2 SYDVKM. V was cut by 4 bases and J by 7 bases, with 14 bases left in between. This CDR3 comprises 14 residues. The CDR3 protein is CASSSHAGKNEQFF. The CDR3 DNA follows: TGTGCCAGCAGTTCGCACGCTGGTAAAAATGAGCAGTTCTTC.

This clone was detected only a few times. The genes are TRBV5-1 and TRBJ2-1; D gene uncertain. Per the germline V gene, CDR1 is SGHRS and CDR2 is YFSETQ. There are 15 residues in the CDR3. Trimming removed 2 bases at V and 6 bases at J, with 15 bases between. The CDR3 is CASSLIRGDSNEQFF. CDR3 coding DNA: TGCGCCAGCAGCTTAATTAGAGGAGACTCCAATGAGCAGTTCTTC. Full variable domain (remainder filled in from reference TRBV5-1 and TRBJ2-1): KAGVTQTPRYLIKTRGQQVTLSCSPISGHRSVSWYQQTPGQGLQFLFEYFSETQRNKGNFPGRFSGRQFSNSRSEMNVSTLELGDSALYLCASSLIRGDSNEQFFGPGTRLTVL.

This rearrangement joins TRBV27 to TRBJ1-2; TRBD1 agrees at 9 bases. The CDR3 covers 18 residues. The junction had 13 bases not matched to a gene; V was cut back by 3 bases and J by 2 bases. Germline CDR1 reads MNHEY; CDR2 reads SMNVEV (reference sequence). Written as DNA, the CDR3 is TGTGCCAGCAGTTTCAGCACGACAGGGGGTTATCGGAACTATGGCTACACCTTC. Amino acid sequence: CASSFSTTGGYRNYGYTF.

This clone was counted between two and nine times. The chain employs TRBV30 and TRBJ2-1, with TRBD2 matching over 11 bases. Germline V gives CDR1 GTSNPN, CDR2 SVGIG (reference sequence). This CDR3 is built from 14 residues. The junction had 3 bases not matched to a gene; V was cut back by 2 bases and J by 6 bases. This chain's CDR3 is CAWSLAGGLNEQFF. CDR3 DNA sequence: TGTGCCTGGAGTTTAGCGGGAGGGCTCAATGAGCAGTTCTTC.

In this sample, this clone turned up a few times. This chain connects TRBV7-2 to TRBJ2-5; 7 bases map to TRBD2. The CDR3 is 14 amino acids. Germline V gene data show CDR1 as SGHTA and CDR2 as FQGNSA. With 5 bases clipped from V and 4 bases from J, the junction kept 7 bases outside the gene matches. In DNA, the CDR3 is TGTGCCAGCAGCCGAGGAGCGGGAATAGAGACCCAGTACTTC. This gives the protein CASSRGAGIETQYF.

V gene TRBV7-9 combines with J gene TRBJ2-7, with D unclear. CDR1 is SEHNR, CDR2 FQNEAQ, per germline (reference sequence). The CDR3 contains 14 residues. The V end lost 0 bases, the J end lost 3 bases, and 9 bases lay between the germline ends. The CDR3 loop reads CASSLARRNYEQYF. CDR3 nucleotide sequence: TGTGCCAGCAGCTTAGCGCGGAGAAACTACGAGCAGTACTTC.

This clone was counted only a few times. The chain links TRBV7-3 to TRBJ2-1; D not certain. Trimming pared 2 bases from V and 6 bases from J, leaving 8 bases between. The CDR3 length is 13 residues. Germline CDR1 and CDR2: SGHTA and FQGTGA. CDR3 region: CASSLGVPNEQFF. For the CDR3, the DNA is TGTGCCAGCAGCTTAGGTGTACCCAATGAGCAGTTCTTC.

The chain carries TRBV29-1 and TRBJ2-1; D may correspond to TRBD1 or TRBD2 (5 bases each). CDR3 length equals 14 residues. V shed 6 bases and J shed 2 bases, with 14 bases lying between them. Germline V lookup: CDR1 SQVTM, CDR2 ANQGSEA. In DNA form, the CDR3 reads TGCAGCGTCATCCGGGACGGACCCTACAATGAGCAGTTCTTC. Encoded protein: CSVIRDGPYNEQFF.